This T cell receptor (beta chain) was observed in a study of cytomegalovirus exposure and HLA in healthy donors. In the PCR, 60 Vbeta and 13 Jbeta primers were used. Generated by immunoSEQ multiplex PCR, the TCRdb table keeps only in-frame clones and is missing some. The sample shows under 200,000 clones, around 85% of them seen only once. This sequence originates from a man aged 35 to 55 in good health and CMV-seropositive. What was sequenced was PBMCs.

CDR3 sequence: CASSIGAAQYF. For the CDR3, the DNA is TGTGCCAGTAGTATTGGGGCGGCGCAGTATTTT. J is TRBJ2-3 and V is TRBV19; TRBD1 might be the D (5 bases). Germline V gives CDR1 LNHDA, CDR2 SQIVND (reference sequence). With 3 bases removed from V and 10 bases from J, the gap between germline ends came to 8 bases. This CDR3 comprises 11 residues.